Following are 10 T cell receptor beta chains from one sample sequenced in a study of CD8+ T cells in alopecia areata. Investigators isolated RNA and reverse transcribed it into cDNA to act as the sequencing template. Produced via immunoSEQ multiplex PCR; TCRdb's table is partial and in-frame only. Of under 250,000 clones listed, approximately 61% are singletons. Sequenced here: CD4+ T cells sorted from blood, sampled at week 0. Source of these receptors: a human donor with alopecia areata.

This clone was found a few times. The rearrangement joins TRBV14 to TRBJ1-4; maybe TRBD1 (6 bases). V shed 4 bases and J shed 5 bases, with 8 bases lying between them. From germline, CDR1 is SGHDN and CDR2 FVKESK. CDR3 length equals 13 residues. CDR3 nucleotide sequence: TGTGCCAGCAGCCGGGGGCTGAATGAAAAACTGTTTTTT. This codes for CASSRGLNEKLFF.

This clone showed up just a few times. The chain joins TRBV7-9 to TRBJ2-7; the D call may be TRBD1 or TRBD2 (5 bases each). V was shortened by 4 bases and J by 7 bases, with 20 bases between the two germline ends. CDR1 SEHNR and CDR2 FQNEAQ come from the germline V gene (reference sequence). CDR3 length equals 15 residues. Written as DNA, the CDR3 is TGTGCCAGCAGCTCAAGAGGGACGGCTGCGAGTGAGCAGTACTTC. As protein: CASSSRGTAASEQYF.

CDR3 loop: CASSLTRNTEAFF. Here the CDR3 DNA reads TGTGCCAGCAGCTTAACCCGGAACACTGAAGCTTTCTTT. This chain connects TRBV7-3 to TRBJ1-1; D is undetermined. The CDR3 is made up of 13 amino acids. V dropped 0 bases and J dropped 1 base, with 3 bases sitting between them. Germline V CDR1 and CDR2: SGHTA, FQGTGA.

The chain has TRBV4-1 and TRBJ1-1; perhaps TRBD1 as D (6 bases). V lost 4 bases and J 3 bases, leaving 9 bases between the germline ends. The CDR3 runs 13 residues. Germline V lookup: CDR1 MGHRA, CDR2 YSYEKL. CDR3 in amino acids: CASSREGDTEAFF. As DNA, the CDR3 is TGCGCCAGCAGCCGGGAGGGGGACACTGAAGCTTTCTTT.

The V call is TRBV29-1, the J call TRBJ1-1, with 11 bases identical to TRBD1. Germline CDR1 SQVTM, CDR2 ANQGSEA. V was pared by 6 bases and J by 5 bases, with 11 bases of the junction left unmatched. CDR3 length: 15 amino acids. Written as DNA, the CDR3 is TGCAGCGTCTGGGACAGGGGGTTGGTCAGGACTGAAGCTTTCTTT. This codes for CSVWDRGLVRTEAFF. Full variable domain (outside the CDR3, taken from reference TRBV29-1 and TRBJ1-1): SAVISQKPSRDICQRGTSLTIQCQVDSQVTMMFWYRQQPGQSLTLIATANQGSEATYESGFVIDKFPISRPNLTFSTLTVSNMSPEDSSIYLCSVWDRGLVRTEAFFGQGTRLTVV.

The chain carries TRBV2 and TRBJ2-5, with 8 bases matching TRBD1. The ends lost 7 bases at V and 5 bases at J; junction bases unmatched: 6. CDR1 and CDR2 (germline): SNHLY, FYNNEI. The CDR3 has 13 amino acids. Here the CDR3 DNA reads TGTGCCAGCACTGGACAGGGCTGGGAGACCCAGTACTTC. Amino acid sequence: CASTGQGWETQYF.

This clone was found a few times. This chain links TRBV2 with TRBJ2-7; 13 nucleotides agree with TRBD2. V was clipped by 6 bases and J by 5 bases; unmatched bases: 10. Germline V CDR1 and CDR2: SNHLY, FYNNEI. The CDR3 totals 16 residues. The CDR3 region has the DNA TGTGCCAGCAGGGACCAGACTAGCGGGAGGAAAGACGAGCAGTACTTC. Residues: CASRDQTSGRKDEQYF. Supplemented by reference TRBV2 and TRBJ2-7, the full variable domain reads EPEVTQTPSHQVTQMGQEVILRCVPISNHLYFYWYRQILGQKVEFLVSFYNNEISEKSEIFDDQFSVERPDGSNFTLKIRSTKLEDSAMYFCASRDQTSGRKDEQYFGPGTRLTVT.

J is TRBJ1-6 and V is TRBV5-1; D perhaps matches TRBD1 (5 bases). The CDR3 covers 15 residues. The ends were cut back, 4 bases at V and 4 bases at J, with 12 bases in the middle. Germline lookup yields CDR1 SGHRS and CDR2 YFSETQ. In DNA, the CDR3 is TGCGCCAGCAGCCCGCAGGGCTCGTATAATTCACCCCTCCACTTT. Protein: CASSPQGSYNSPLHF.

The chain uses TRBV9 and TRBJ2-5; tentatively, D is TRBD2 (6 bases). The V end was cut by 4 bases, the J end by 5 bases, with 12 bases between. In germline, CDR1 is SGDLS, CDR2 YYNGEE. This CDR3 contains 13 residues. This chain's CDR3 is CASSSFREETQYF. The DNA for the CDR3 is TGTGCCAGCAGCTCCTTCCGGGAGGAGACCCAGTACTTC.

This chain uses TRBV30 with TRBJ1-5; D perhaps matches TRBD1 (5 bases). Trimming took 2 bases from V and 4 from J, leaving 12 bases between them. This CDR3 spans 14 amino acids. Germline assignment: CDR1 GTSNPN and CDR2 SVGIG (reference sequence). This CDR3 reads CAWSTGTFNQPQHF. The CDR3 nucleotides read TGTGCCTGGAGTACCGGGACCTTTAATCAGCCCCAGCATTTT.